This TCR beta chain came from a study of regulatory T cells in long-lasting Graves disease. The sample's time point: newly diagnosed GD, antithyroid drugs for less than 3 months. PBMC RNA was the source of the TCR library. The TCR beta library used iRepertoire HTBI primers with Arm-PCR amplification of CDR3. TCRdb reanalysed the multiplex PCR reads using MiXCR and keeps one entry per CDR3 protein. The repertoire holds hundreds of thousands of distinct CDR3 sequences, about 11% seen once, with roughly 9.3% in the top ten. This clonotype was found many times. CDR1 and CDR2 from the germline V gene are LGHDT and YNNKEL (reference sequence). This CDR3 has 16 amino acids. Trimming removed 4 bases at V and 5 bases at J, with 20 bases between. In addition, the sample was reused for a study of T cells in Graves' hyperthyroidism and ophthalmopathy.

The specimen comprised peripheral blood mononuclear cells (PBMCs), sampled at new diagnosis, from a patient treated with antithyroid drugs. The J gene is TRBJ2-5, the V gene TRBV3-1; D ambiguous. This clonotype was obtained from a woman aged 25 to 39 with Graves disease. Here the CDR3 DNA reads TGTGCCAGCAGCCTTGTAAGGGAATTCTCCCTGGAGACCCAGTACTTC. Protein product: CASSLVREFSLETQYF.